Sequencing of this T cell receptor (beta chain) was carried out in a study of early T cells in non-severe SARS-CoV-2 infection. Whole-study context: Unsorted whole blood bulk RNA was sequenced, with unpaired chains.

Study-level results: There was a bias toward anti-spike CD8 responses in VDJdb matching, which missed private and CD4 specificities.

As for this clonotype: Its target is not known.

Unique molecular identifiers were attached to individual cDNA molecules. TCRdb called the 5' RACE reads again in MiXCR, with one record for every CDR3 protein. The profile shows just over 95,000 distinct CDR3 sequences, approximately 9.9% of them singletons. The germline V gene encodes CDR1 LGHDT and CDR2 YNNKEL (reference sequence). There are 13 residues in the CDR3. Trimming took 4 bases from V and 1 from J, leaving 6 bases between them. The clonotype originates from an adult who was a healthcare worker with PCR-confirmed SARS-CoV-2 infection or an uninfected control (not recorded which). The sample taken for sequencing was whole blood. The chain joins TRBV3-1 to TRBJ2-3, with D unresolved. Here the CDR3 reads CASSPFGTDTQYF. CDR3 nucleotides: TGTGCCAGCAGCCCCTTCGGCACAGATACGCAGTATTTT.